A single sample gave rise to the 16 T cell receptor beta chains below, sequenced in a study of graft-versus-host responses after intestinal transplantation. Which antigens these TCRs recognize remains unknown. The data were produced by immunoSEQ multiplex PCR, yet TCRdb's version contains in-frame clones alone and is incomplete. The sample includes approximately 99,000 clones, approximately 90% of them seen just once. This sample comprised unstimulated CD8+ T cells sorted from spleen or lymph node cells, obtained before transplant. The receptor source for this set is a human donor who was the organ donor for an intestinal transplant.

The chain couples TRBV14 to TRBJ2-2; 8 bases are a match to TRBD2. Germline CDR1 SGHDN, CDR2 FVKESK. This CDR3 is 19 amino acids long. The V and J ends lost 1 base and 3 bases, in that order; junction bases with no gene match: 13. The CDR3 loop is CASSQVPLLGLEDTGELFF. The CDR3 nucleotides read TGTGCCAGCAGCCAAGTTCCCCTTTTGGGACTAGAAGACACCGGGGAGCTGTTTTTT. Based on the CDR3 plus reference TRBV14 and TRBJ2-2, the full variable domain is EAGVTQFPSHSVIEKGQTVTLRCDPISGHDNLYWYRRVMGKEIKFLLHFVKESKQDESGMPNNRFLAERTGGTYSTLKVQPAELEDSGVYFCASSQVPLLGLEDTGELFFGEGSRLTVL.

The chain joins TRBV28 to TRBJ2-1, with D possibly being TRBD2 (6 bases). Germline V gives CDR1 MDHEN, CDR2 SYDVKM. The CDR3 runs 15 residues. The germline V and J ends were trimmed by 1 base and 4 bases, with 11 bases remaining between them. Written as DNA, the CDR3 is TGTGCCAGCAGTTTATTGGGCGGGACGTACAATGAGCAGTTCTTC. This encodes CASSLLGGTYNEQFF.

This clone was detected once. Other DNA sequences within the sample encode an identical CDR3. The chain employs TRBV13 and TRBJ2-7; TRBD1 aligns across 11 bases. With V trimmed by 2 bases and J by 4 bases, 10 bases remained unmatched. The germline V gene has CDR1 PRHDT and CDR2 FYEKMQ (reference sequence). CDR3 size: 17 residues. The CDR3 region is CASSLRGGTGGWYEQYF. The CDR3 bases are TGTGCCAGCAGCTTAAGAGGCGGGACAGGGGGTTGGTACGAGCAGTACTTC.

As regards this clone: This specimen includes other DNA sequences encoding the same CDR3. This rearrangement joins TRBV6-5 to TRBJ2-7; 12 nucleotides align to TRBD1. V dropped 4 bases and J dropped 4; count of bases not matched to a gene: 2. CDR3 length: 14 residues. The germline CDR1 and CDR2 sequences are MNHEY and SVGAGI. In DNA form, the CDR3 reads TGTGCCAGCAGTTGGGGACAGGGGGCTTACGAGCAGTACTTC. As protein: CASSWGQGAYEQYF.

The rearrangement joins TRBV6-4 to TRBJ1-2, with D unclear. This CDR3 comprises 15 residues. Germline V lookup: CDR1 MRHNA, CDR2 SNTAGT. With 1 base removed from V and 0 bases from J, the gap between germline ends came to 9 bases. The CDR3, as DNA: TGTGCCAGCAGTGACTTCCCCGGAGCTAACTATGGCTACACCTTC. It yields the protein CASSDFPGANYGYTF.

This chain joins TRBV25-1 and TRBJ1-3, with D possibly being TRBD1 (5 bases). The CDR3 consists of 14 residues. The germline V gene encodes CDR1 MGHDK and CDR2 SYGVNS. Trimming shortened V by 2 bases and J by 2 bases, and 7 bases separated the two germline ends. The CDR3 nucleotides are TGTGCCAGCAGTGAAGTGACAGCTGGAAACACCATATATTTT. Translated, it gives CASSEVTAGNTIYF.

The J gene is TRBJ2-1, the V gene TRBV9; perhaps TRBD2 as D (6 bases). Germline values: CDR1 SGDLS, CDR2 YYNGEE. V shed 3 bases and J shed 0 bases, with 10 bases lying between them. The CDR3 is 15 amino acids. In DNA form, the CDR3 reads TGTGCCAGCAGCGGAGCCGGGAGCTCCTACAATGAGCAGTTCTTC. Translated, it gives CASSGAGSSYNEQFF.

The CDR3 region is CASSQSLAPLTDTQYF. The CDR3 DNA is TGTGCCAGCAGCCAGAGCCTAGCGCCGTTGACAGATACGCAGTATTTT. The chain joins TRBV11-2 to TRBJ2-3; tentative D call: TRBD2 (6 bases). The CDR3 length is 16 residues. Trimming took off 5 bases at V and 3 bases at J, with 18 bases between the two ends. The germline V gene encodes CDR1 SGHAT and CDR2 FQNNGV.

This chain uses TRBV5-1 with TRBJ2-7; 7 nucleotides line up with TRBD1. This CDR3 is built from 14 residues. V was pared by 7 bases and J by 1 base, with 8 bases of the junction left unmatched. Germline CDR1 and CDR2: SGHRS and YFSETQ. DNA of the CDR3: TGCGCCAGCGCCGGGACAGCCCTTTCCTACGAGCAGTACTTC. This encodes CASAGTALSYEQYF.

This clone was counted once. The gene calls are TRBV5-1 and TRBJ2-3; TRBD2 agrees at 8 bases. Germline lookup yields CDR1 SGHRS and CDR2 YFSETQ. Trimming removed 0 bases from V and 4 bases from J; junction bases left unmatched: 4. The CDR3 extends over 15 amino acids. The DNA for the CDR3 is TGCGCCAGCAGCTTGGGGACTAGCAAGTCAGATACGCAGTATTTT. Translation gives CASSLGTSKSDTQYF. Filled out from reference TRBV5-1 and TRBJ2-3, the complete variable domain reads KAGVTQTPRYLIKTRGQQVTLSCSPISGHRSVSWYQQTPGQGLQFLFEYFSETQRNKGNFPGRFSGRQFSNSRSEMNVSTLELGDSALYLCASSLGTSKSDTQYFGPGTRLTVL.

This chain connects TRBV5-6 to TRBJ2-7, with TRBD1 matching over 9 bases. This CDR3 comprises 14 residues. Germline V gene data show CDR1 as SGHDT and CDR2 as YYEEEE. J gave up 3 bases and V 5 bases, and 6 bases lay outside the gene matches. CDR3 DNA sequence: TGTGCCAGCAGTTCCGGGACAGGGTTCTACGAGCAGTACTTC. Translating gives CASSSGTGFYEQYF. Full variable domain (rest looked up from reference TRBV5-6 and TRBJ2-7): DAGVTQSPTHLIKTRGQQVTLRCSPKSGHDTVSWYQQALGQGPQFIFQYYEEEERQRGNFPDRFSGHQFPNYSSELNVNALLLGDSALYLCASSSGTGFYEQYFGPGTRLTVT.

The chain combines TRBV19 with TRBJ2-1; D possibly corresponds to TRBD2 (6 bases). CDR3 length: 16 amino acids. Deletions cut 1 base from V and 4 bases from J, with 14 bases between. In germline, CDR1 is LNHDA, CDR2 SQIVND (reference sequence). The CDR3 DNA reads TGTGCCAGTAGTATAGCAAGCGGGTGGAGTTACAATGAGCAGTTCTTC. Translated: CASSIASGWSYNEQFF.

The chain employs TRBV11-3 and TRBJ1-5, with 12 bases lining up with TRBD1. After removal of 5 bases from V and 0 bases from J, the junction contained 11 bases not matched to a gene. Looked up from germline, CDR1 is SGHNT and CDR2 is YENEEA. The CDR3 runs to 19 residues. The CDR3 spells CASSPVGTGGIFSNQPQHF. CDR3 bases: TGTGCCAGCAGCCCTGTGGGGACAGGGGGCATTTTTAGCAATCAGCCCCAGCATTTT.

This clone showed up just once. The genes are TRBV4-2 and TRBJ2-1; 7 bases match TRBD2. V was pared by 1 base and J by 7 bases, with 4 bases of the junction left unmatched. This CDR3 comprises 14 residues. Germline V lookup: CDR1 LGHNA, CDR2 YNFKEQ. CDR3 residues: CASSQALASNEQFF. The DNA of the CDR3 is TGTGCCAGCAGCCAAGCACTAGCGAGTAATGAGCAGTTCTTC.

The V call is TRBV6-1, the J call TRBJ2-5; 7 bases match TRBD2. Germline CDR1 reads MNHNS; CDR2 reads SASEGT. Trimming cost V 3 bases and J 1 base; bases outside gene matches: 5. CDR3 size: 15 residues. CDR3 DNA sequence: TGTGCCAGCAGTGAGTCTAGCGGCTCCCAAGAGACCCAGTACTTC. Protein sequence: CASSESSGSQETQYF.

The CDR3 bases are TGTGCCAGCAGTGGGACTAGCGGGAGTATGGAGACCCAGTACTTC. Translated, it gives CASSGTSGSMETQYF. The chain combines TRBV6-1 with TRBJ2-5; 13 bases are a match to TRBD2. Unmatched junction bases numbered 4, after V lost 4 bases and J lost 5 bases. Germline-derived CDR1 and CDR2 are MNHNS and SASEGT. The CDR3 spans 15 residues.